The clone carrying this TCR beta chain was seen repeatedly, ten times or more. What it binds is not known. The sample originates from a study of CD8+CD57+ T cells in acquired aplastic anemia. About the study: CD4+ and CD8+ cells, once sorted, gave DNA averaging approximately 3.3 ug. Read counts for CD4+ cells (from healthy donors) averaged approximately 11 million.

Looked up from germline, CDR1 is MDHEN and CDR2 is SYDVKM. This CDR3 is 14 amino acids long. V shed 4 bases, J shed 7 bases, and the junction held 3 bases outside the gene matches. Findings and limits, study-wide: Patients showed no significant difference from controls in CD8+ Simpson's diversity. Patients shared just under 30 CD8+ CDR3 sequences with controls.

Using genomic DNA as the template, TCR beta VDJ and CDR3 profiling was carried out. MiXCR, run by TCRdb on the reads, gives a single entry per CDR3 protein. The data hold over 150,000 distinct CDR3 sequences, with around 59% observed a single time. The sequence derives from a human donor in good health, serving as a control. The J gene is TRBJ1-6, the V gene TRBV28, with TRBD1 identical over 8 bases. The material sequenced was sorted CD4+, CD8+, or CD8+CD57+ T cells (not recorded which) from PBMCs. CDR3 bases: TGTGCCAGCAGTTCAGGGGGCCTAAATTCACCCCTCCACTTT. Its translation: CASSSGGLNSPLHF.